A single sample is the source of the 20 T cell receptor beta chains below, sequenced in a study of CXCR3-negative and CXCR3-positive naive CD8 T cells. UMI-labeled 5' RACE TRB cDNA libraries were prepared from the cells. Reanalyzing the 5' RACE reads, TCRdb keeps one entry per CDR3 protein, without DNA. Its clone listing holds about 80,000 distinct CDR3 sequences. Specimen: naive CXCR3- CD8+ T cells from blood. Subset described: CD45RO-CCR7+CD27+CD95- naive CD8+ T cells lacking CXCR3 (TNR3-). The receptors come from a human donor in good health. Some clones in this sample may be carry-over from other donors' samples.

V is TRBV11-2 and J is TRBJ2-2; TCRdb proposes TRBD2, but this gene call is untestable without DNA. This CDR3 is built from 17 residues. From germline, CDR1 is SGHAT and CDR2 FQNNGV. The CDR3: CASRPGVSGGDTGELFF.

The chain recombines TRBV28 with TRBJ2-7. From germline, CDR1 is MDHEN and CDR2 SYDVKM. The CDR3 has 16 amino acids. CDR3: CASSFVADSSSYEQYF. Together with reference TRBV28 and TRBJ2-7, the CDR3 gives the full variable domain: DVKVTQSSRYLVKRTGEKVFLECVQDMDHENMFWYRQDPGLGLRLIYFSYDVKMKEKGDIPEGYSVSREKKERFSLILESASTNQTSMYLCASSFVADSSSYEQYFGPGTRLTVT.

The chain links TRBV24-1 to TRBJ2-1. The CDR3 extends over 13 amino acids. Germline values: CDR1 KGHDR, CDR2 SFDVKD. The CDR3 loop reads CATSDQNYNEQFF.

The CDR3 loop reads CASSQGESRLAKNIQYF. The chain combines TRBV4-2 with TRBJ2-4. The germline CDR1 and CDR2 sequences are LGHNA and YNFKEQ. The CDR3 spans 17 residues.

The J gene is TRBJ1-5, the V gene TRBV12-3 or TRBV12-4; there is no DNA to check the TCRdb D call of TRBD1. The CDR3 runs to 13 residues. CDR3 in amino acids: CASSRGQGEPQHF.

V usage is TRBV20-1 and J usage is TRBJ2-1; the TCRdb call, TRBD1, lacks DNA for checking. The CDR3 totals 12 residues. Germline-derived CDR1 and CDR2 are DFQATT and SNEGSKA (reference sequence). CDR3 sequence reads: CSAHTGHNEQFF.

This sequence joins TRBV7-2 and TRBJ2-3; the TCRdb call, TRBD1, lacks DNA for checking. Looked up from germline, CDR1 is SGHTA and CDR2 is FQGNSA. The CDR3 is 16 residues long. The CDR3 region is CASSLALRPHTDTQYF.

The CDR3: CASSFTESYEQYF. The chain recombines TRBV27 with TRBJ2-7. The germline CDR1 and CDR2 sequences are MNHEY and SMNVEV (reference sequence). The CDR3 runs 13 residues.

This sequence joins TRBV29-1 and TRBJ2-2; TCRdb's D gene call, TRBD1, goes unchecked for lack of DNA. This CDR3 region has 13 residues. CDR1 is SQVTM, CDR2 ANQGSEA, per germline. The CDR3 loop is CSVDGTGSGELFF.

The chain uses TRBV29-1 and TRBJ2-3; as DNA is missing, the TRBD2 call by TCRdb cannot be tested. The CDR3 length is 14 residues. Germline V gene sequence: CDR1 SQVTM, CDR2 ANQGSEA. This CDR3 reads CSVEESGTLDTQYF.

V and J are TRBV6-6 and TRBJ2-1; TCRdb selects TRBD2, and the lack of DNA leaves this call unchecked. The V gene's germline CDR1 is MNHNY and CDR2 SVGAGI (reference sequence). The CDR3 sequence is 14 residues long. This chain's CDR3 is CASSPKREAGEQFF.

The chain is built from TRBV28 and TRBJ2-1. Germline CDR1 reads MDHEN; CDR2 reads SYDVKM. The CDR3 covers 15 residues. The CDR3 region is CASSLMGNPYNEQFF.

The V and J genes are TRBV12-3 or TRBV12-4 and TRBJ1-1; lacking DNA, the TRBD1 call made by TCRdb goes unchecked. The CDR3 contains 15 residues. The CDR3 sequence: CASSPSDRANTEAFF.

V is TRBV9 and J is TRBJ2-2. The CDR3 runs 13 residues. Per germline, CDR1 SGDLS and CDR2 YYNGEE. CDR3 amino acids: CASSVVGAGELFF.

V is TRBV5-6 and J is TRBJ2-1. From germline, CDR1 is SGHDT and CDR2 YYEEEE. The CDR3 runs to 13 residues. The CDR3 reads CASSWDRGDEQFF.

The CDR3 sequence is CATSRAALVGAFF. J is TRBJ1-1 and V is TRBV15. The V gene's germline CDR1 is LNHNV and CDR2 YYDKDF (reference sequence). The CDR3 is 13 residues long.

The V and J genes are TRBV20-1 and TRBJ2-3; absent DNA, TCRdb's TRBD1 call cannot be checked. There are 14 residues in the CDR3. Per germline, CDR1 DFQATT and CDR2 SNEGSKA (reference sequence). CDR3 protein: CSARLTGQGDTQYF.

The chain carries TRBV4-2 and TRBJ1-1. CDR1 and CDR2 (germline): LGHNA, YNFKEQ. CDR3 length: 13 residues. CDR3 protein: CASSQDRNTEAFF.

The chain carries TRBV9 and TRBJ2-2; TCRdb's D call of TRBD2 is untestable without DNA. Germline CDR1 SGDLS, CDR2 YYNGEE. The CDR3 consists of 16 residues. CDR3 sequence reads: CASSVARRGNTGELFF.

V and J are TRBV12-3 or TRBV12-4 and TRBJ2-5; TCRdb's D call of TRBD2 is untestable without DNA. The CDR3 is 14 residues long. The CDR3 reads CASSGGLAVETQYF.